A selection of T cell receptor beta chains follows, all from one sample in a study of cytomegalovirus exposure and HLA in healthy donors. Sequencing was performed with immunoSEQ multiplex PCR; in TCRdb, only in-frame clones are kept and a portion is missing. The sample records approximately 150,000 clones, roughly 79% being singletons. Sequenced: PBMCs. The receptors were sampled from a woman aged 40-49 years in good health and CMV-seronegative. Each CDR3 is given with its conserved first and last residue. Each record gives: J gene, V gene, clone size, D gene, CDR3 length, CDR3 DNA, CDR3 protein. D genes are given only for firm matches. Part of the rows lack a size; the others show once, few, many or a class for expanded clones.

J: TRBJ2-7
V: TRBV11-1
size: once
D: TRBD2
length: 15
DNA: TGTGCCAGCAGCTTAAGCGAGGGACTAGACGGCAAGCAGTACTTC
CDR3: CASSLSEGLDGKQYF

J: TRBJ2-7
V: TRBV6-6
size: few
D: .
length: 14
DNA: TGTGCCAGCAGTTACTCTAGCGTTGCCTACGAGCAGTACTTC
CDR3: CASSYSSVAYEQYF

J: TRBJ1-2
V: TRBV6-6
size: .
D: .
length: 11
DNA: TGTGCCAGCAGCCTAAACAGGGGCTACACCTTC
CDR3: CASSLNRGYTF

J: TRBJ2-2
V: TRBV7-2
size: .
D: TRBD1
length: 15
DNA: TGTGCCAGCACTTTAACAGGGGTGGTGACCGGGGAGCTGTTTTTT
CDR3: CASTLTGVVTGELFF

J: TRBJ1-2
V: TRBV28
size: .
D: .
length: 13
DNA: TGTGCCAGCATCGGACAGTCGAGTCGAGGCTACACCTTC
CDR3: CASIGQSSRGYTF

J: TRBJ2-1
V: TRBV6-1
size: many
D: .
length: 13
DNA: TGTGCCAGCAGTGAAATCCGGGGTGTAGGGCAGTTCTTC
CDR3: CASSEIRGVGQFF

J: TRBJ2-5
V: TRBV19
size: .
D: TRBD2
length: 14
DNA: TGTGCCAGTAGTAGGTGGGAGGGCGTAGAGACCCAGTACTTC
CDR3: CASSRWEGVETQYF

J: TRBJ2-1
V: TRBV6-5
size: .
D: TRBD2
length: 14
DNA: TGTGCCAGCAGAAGACTAGCGGGAGTTGCTGAGCAGTTCTTC
CDR3: CASRRLAGVAEQFF

J: TRBJ1-1
V: TRBV2
size: .
D: .
length: 15
DNA: TGTGCCAGCAATAGACAGGCGCGAAGGAACACTGAAGCTTTCTTT
CDR3: CASNRQARRNTEAFF

J: TRBJ2-7
V: TRBV27
size: few
D: TRBD2
length: 13
DNA: TGTGCCAGCAGGGCGGGAGGGCGACACGAGCAGTACTTC
CDR3: CASRAGGRHEQYF

J: TRBJ2-7
V: TRBV7-9
size: few
D: TRBD2
length: 15
DNA: TGTGCCAGCAGCCCTGAGCGGGAGAGTTCCTACGAGCAGTACTTC
CDR3: CASSPERESSYEQYF

J: TRBJ1-1
V: TRBV6-6
size: .
D: .
length: 15
DNA: TGTGCCAGCAGTTACCCCGAACAGGGAAGCACTGAAGCTTTCTTT
CDR3: CASSYPEQGSTEAFF

J: TRBJ2-7
V: TRBV28
size: .
D: .
length: 15
DNA: TGTGCCAGCAGTTTGCGTGACAGGCCCTCCTACGAGCAGTACTTC
CDR3: CASSLRDRPSYEQYF

J: TRBJ2-5
V: TRBV19
size: .
D: TRBD2
length: 16
DNA: TGTGCCAGTAGTACAGGTCGTAGCGGGTCACAAGAGACCCAGTACTTC
CDR3: CASSTGRSGSQETQYF

J: TRBJ2-1
V: TRBV28
size: .
D: .
length: 17
DNA: TGTGCCAGCAGTTCCGGAACCCTTTACAGGGACTACAATGAGCAGTTCTTC
CDR3: CASSSGTLYRDYNEQFF

J: TRBJ1-2
V: TRBV2
size: .
D: .
length: 13
DNA: TGTGCCAGCAGTGAGGGACTCGTAGATGGCTACACCTTC
CDR3: CASSEGLVDGYTF

J: TRBJ2-5
V: TRBV5-4
size: .
D: TRBD1
length: 14
DNA: TGTGCCAGCAGCTCTGGACAGGGGTGGGAGACCCAGTACTTC
CDR3: CASSSGQGWETQYF

J: TRBJ2-3
V: TRBV6-1
size: few
D: TRBD2
length: 15
DNA: TGTGCCAGCCGGGGACTAGCGGGGCTCACAGATACGCAGTATTTT
CDR3: CASRGLAGLTDTQYF

J: TRBJ1-3
V: TRBV19
size: .
D: .
length: 15
DNA: TGTGCCAGTAGTATATCGGGAGGCTCAAGAAACACCATATATTTT
CDR3: CASSISGGSRNTIYF

J: TRBJ1-1
V: TRBV2
size: few
D: .
length: 13
DNA: TGTGCCAGCACCCTCGGGGAAAACACTGAAGCTTTCTTT
CDR3: CASTLGENTEAFF

J: TRBJ2-3
V: TRBV5-6
size: once
D: TRBD2
length: 17
DNA: TGTGCCAGCAGCTTTTTTCCCCTAGCGGGTATAGGAGATACGCAGTATTTT
CDR3: CASSFFPLAGIGDTQYF

J: TRBJ2-3
V: TRBV5-4
size: .
D: .
length: 14
DNA: TGTGCCAGCAGCCCTGGACGTAGCGGCGATACGCAGTATTTT
CDR3: CASSPGRSGDTQYF

J: TRBJ2-1
V: TRBV7-6
size: .
D: TRBD1
length: 16
DNA: TGTGCCAGCAGCTCCGGACAGGGAGCCCCCTACAATGAGCAGTTCTTC
CDR3: CASSSGQGAPYNEQFF

J: TRBJ1-2
V: TRBV7-9
size: .
D: .
length: 16
DNA: TGTGCCAGCAGCTTAGCAGGAGGGGGGGGAAACTATGGCTACACCTTC
CDR3: CASSLAGGGGNYGYTF

J: TRBJ1-2
V: TRBV15
size: .
D: TRBD1
length: 14
DNA: TGTGCCACCAGCAGAGTCGGGACAGGCTATGGCTACACCTTC
CDR3: CATSRVGTGYGYTF

J: TRBJ1-4
V: TRBV2
size: once
D: .
length: 14
DNA: TGTGCCAGCAGTCCCCGGGACTCCAAGGAAAAACTGTTTTTT
CDR3: CASSPRDSKEKLFF

J: TRBJ1-2
V: TRBV5-4
size: .
D: .
length: 16
DNA: TGTGCCAGCAGCGGGCCAACAGAGTATACCAACTATGGCTACACCTTC
CDR3: CASSGPTEYTNYGYTF

J: TRBJ2-1
V: TRBV7-6
size: .
D: .
length: 14
DNA: TGTGCCAGCAGCCCACGAGCGCAATACAATGAGCAGTTCTTC
CDR3: CASSPRAQYNEQFF

J: TRBJ2-1
V: TRBV11-2
size: once
D: TRBD2
length: 15
DNA: TGTGCCAGCAGCTTGACTAGCGGGACTAACAATGAGCAGTTCTTC
CDR3: CASSLTSGTNNEQFF

J: TRBJ1-2
V: TRBV2
size: .
D: .
length: 14
DNA: TGTGCCAGCAGGGGGGGGGTAGACCAATATGGCTACACCTTC
CDR3: CASRGGVDQYGYTF

J: TRBJ2-3
V: TRBV30
size: .
D: TRBD2
length: 14
DNA: TGTGCCTGGATGGGGACTAGCGGGAGGACGACGCAGTATTTT
CDR3: CAWMGTSGRTTQYF

J: TRBJ1-4
V: TRBV5-1
size: .
D: .
length: 14
DNA: TGCGCCAGCAGTCGGCGGGAAGGGGATGAAAAACTGTTTTTT
CDR3: CASSRREGDEKLFF

J: TRBJ2-7
V: TRBV6-1
size: .
D: TRBD2
length: 15
DNA: TGTGCCAGCAGGCAAAGTATAGCGGGAGATTACGAGCAGTACTTC
CDR3: CASRQSIAGDYEQYF

J: TRBJ2-7
V: TRBV27
size: .
D: .
length: 13
DNA: TGTGCCAGCAGTTTGAGTAATTCCTACGAGCAGTACTTC
CDR3: CASSLSNSYEQYF

J: TRBJ2-1
V: TRBV5-1
size: .
D: TRBD2
length: 15
DNA: TGCGCCAGCAGCTTGGTAGGGCTAGCGGGAGGTGAGCAGTTCTTC
CDR3: CASSLVGLAGGEQFF

J: TRBJ2-7
V: TRBV10-3
size: .
D: TRBD2
length: 15
DNA: TGTGCCATCAGTGTAAATAGCGGGGGCTCCTACGAGCAGTACTTC
CDR3: CAISVNSGGSYEQYF

J: TRBJ2-3
V: TRBV5-8
size: once
D: TRBD2
length: 17
DNA: TGTGCCAGCAGCTTGGCGGGACTAGCGGGATCGGGGGATACGCAGTATTTT
CDR3: CASSLAGLAGSGDTQYF

J: TRBJ1-2
V: TRBV5-4
size: .
D: TRBD1
length: 14
DNA: TGTGCCAGCAGCTTAGGGACAGGGACCTATGGCTACACCTTC
CDR3: CASSLGTGTYGYTF

J: TRBJ2-5
V: TRBV7-3
size: .
D: .
length: 15
DNA: TGTGCCAGCAGCTCCTATAGCGGAGGAGGAGAGACCCAGTACTTC
CDR3: CASSSYSGGGETQYF

J: TRBJ2-1
V: TRBV6-6
size: .
D: .
length: 15
DNA: TGTGCCAGCAGTAAAACTAGTGGAGTGTACAATGAGCAGTTCTTC
CDR3: CASSKTSGVYNEQFF

J: TRBJ1-1
V: TRBV11-1
size: few
D: TRBD1
length: 14
DNA: TGTGCCAGCAGAGCCGACAGGGTGAACACTGAAGCTTTCTTT
CDR3: CASRADRVNTEAFF